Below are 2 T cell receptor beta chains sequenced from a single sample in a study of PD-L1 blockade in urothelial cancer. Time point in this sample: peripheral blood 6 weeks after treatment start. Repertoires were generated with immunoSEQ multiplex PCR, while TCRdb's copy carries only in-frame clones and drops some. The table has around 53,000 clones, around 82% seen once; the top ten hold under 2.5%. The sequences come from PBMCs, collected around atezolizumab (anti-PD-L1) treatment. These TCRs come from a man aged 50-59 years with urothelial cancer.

The CDR3 region has the DNA TGTGCCAGCTCACCTGGTTCAGGGGGCTCCTACGAGCAGTACTTC. It is translated as CASSPGSGGSYEQYF. The chain uses TRBV18 and TRBJ2-7; 7 bases fit TRBD1. Germline V gene data show CDR1 as KGHSH and CDR2 as LQKENI. V lost 3 bases and J lost 0; bases outside the gene matches: 5. This CDR3 region has 15 residues.

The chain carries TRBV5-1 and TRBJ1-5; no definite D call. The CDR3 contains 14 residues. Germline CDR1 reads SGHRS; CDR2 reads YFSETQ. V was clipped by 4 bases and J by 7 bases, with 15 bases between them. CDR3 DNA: TGCGCCAGCAGCCCAGATCCGCTGGGCCAGCCCCAGCATTTT. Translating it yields CASSPDPLGQPQHF.